This T cell receptor beta chain originates from a study of shared clonotypes between healthy human individuals. Study-wide results and caveats: Generation probabilities were higher for clonotypes shared across all four sorted-subset donors than for unshared ones.

Comments on this clone: Its antigen is not identified.

The donors, all of them Caucasian adults, lived in Nashville, Tennessee. Division of CD4+ cells produced a CD45RA+ naive subset and a CD45RA-negative memory subset. CDR1 is MGHDK, CDR2 SYGVNS, per germline. Trimming took 4 bases from V and 4 from J, leaving 16 bases between them. This CDR3 spans 15 amino acids. Clones were read by immunoSEQ multiplex PCR, and TCRdb kept only the in-frame ones, dropping some. The sample gives a few million clones, 92% of which show up once; 0.37% is in the top ten. V is TRBV25-1 and J is TRBJ2-5; a weak D match, TRBD2 (6 bases). Sequencing input: naive CD4+ T cells from PBMCs. The subset is: CD45RA+ positively selected. The receptor was derived from a man between 18 and 29 years old in good health. Some clones in this sample may be carry-over from other donors' samples. CDR3 sequence: CASSVGWGESETQYF. In nucleotides, the CDR3 is TGTGCCAGCAGTGTGGGGTGGGGGGAGTCAGAGACCCAGTACTTC.